The 10 T cell receptor beta chains reported below all come from one sample, sequenced in a study of T cells in Graves' hyperthyroidism and ophthalmopathy. RNA transcripts were the template for amplifying TCR beta CDR3 regions. Using the HTBI primer set, a first-round RT-PCR was run on the TCR CDR3. In TCRdb, the multiplex PCR reads were re-called with MiXCR into one record per CDR3 protein. The table has some 760,000 distinct CDR3 sequences, around 13% seen once; the top ten hold 10%. The source material was blood. All receptors come from a woman aged 18 to 35 with Graves' hyperthyroidism.

This clonotype was observed at least ten times. The chain joins TRBV20-1 to TRBJ2-4, with a possible D match to TRBD2 (6 bases). Germline-derived CDR1 and CDR2 are DFQATT and SNEGSKA (reference sequence). The CDR3 covers 14 residues. Trimming removed 2 bases from V and 6 bases from J, with 14 bases in between. The CDR3 loop is CSARPGTGGNIQYF. The CDR3 DNA sequence: TGCAGTGCTAGACCCGGGACTGGAGGAAACATTCAGTACTTC.

The chain carries TRBV5-4 and TRBJ2-1; 10 positions agree with TRBD1. The CDR3 sequence is 17 residues long. Germline V gene data show CDR1 as SGHNT and CDR2 as YYREEE (reference sequence). The V and J ends lost 0 bases and 9 bases, in that order; junction bases with no gene match: 12. For the CDR3, the DNA is TGTGCCAGCAGCTTGGGTGGGGGACAGGGGAGGAGGAGTGAGCAGTTCTTC. Its protein is CASSLGGGQGRRSEQFF.

This clonotype has more than one count but fewer than ten. The J gene is TRBJ2-1, the V gene TRBV10-2; 9 bases are a match to TRBD2. The CDR3 covers 16 residues. The V segment lost 3 bases and the J segment 5 bases; nucleotides outside the gene matches: 8. Germline lookup yields CDR1 WSHSY and CDR2 SAAADI. CDR3 region: CASSDPYAGGDNEQFF. The CDR3 region has the DNA TGCGCCAGCAGTGATCCCTACGCGGGAGGGGACAATGAGCAGTTCTTC.

The V gene is TRBV12-3 or TRBV12-4, the J gene TRBJ2-5, with TRBD2 identical over 7 bases. With V trimmed by 1 base and J by 2 bases, 10 bases remained unmatched. CDR3 size: 17 residues. Written as DNA, the CDR3 is TGTGCCAGCAGTTTAGGGGGGGGGGGGTTCGCTCAAGAGACCCAGTACTTC. It specifies CASSLGGGGFAQETQYF.

This chain joins TRBV12-3 or TRBV12-4 and TRBJ2-1; the match to TRBD1 covers 9 bases. V shed 3 bases, J shed 8 bases, and the junction held 14 bases outside the gene matches. The CDR3 is 17 residues long. The CDR3 protein is CASSFFVAVDRGHEQFF. The CDR3 bases are TGTGCCAGCAGTTTTTTCGTGGCGGTGGACAGGGGCCATGAGCAGTTCTTC.

This clonotype came up many times. The rearrangement uses TRBV20-1 and TRBJ2-1, with 8 bases matching TRBD2. V shed 1 base, J shed 4 bases, and the junction held 3 bases outside the gene matches. In germline, CDR1 is DFQATT, CDR2 SNEGSKA (reference sequence). The CDR3 consists of 14 residues. The CDR3 DNA reads TGCAGTGCTAGAGTTAGCGGGGATTACAATGAGCAGTTCTTC. Encoded protein: CSARVSGDYNEQFF.

The chain has TRBV3-1 and TRBJ2-1, with D possibly TRBD2 on 5 matching bases. This CDR3 has 13 amino acids. V was cut by 1 base and J by 11 bases, with 12 bases left in between. Germline V CDR1 and CDR2: LGHDT, YNNKEL (reference sequence). This CDR3 is CASSQGTQGKQFF. CDR3 DNA: TGTGCCAGCAGCCAAGGGACTCAAGGGAAGCAGTTCTTC.

In its sample, this clonotype was seen many times. The rearrangement uses TRBV2 and TRBJ1-1; D is undetermined. The V gene's germline CDR1 is SNHLY and CDR2 FYNNEI. The CDR3 is 12 amino acids. V lost 7 bases, J lost 10 bases, and 16 bases lay in between. The chain's CDR3 is CASKSSSGRAFF. For the CDR3, the DNA is TGTGCCAGCAAGAGTAGCTCGGGAAGAGCTTTCTTT.

This clonotype was seen ten or more times. This sequence joins TRBV12-3 or TRBV12-4 and TRBJ2-3; TRBD2 aligns across 7 bases. The CDR3 has 16 amino acids. V lost 3 bases and J lost 2; bases outside the gene matches: 8. The CDR3 region has the DNA TGTGCCAGCAGTTTCGGGAGGCGGAGCCACACAGATACGCAGTATTTT. This gives the protein CASSFGRRSHTDTQYF.

This clonotype was counted at least ten times. The CDR3 reads CASSPARGTEAFF. The CDR3 nucleotides read TGTGCCAGCAGCCCGGCCAGGGGCACTGAAGCTTTCTTT. This chain links TRBV11-1 with TRBJ1-1; D is possibly TRBD1 (6 bases). The V gene's germline CDR1 is SGHAT and CDR2 FQDESV (reference sequence). V was clipped by 5 bases and J by 4 bases, with 11 bases between them. There are 13 residues in the CDR3.